Below are 9 T cell receptor beta chains sequenced from a single sample in a study of CD8+ T cells in alopecia areata. Treatment denoted: oral pan-JAK inhibitor, 5-10 mg twice daily. Following RNA extraction, reverse transcription yielded cDNA that acted as the sequencing template. Libraries were prepared by immunoSEQ multiplex PCR; TCRdb keeps only in-frame clonotypes and omits some of them. This table has around 190,000 clones, roughly 70% appearing once. Sample: CD4+ T cells sorted from blood, taken between weeks 47 and 50, from a patient treated with tofacitinib. The receptors were gathered from a human donor with alopecia areata.

V is TRBV15 and J is TRBJ1-6; D not resolved. V lost 0 bases, J lost 13 bases, and 22 bases lay in between. The CDR3 is 17 residues long. Germline V CDR1 and CDR2: LNHNV, YYDKDF (reference sequence). The CDR3 sequence: CATSRDLSPLREDPLHF. CDR3 bases: TGTGCCACCAGCAGAGATCTGAGTCCCCTAAGAGAGGATCCCCTCCACTTT.

The CDR3 coding sequence is TGTGCCACCAGCAGACTTGGGGGCGGCGGGGAGCTGTTTTTT. It yields the protein CATSRLGGGGELFF. The chain couples TRBV15 to TRBJ2-2; D may be TRBD1 (6 bases). The germline V and J ends were trimmed by 2 bases and 7 bases, with 11 bases remaining between them. The CDR3 is 14 residues long. Per the germline V gene, CDR1 is LNHNV and CDR2 is YYDKDF (reference sequence). The complete variable domain, with remaining parts taken from reference TRBV15 and TRBJ2-2, reads DAMVIQNPRYQVTQFGKPVTLSCSQTLNHNVMYWYQQKSSQAPKLLFHYYDKDFNNEADTPDNFQSRRPNTSFCFLDIRSPGLGDTAMYLCATSRLGGGGELFFGEGSRLTVL.

This chain uses TRBV19 with TRBJ1-6, with a possible D match to TRBD1 (5 bases). The V gene lost 6 bases and the J gene lost 6 bases, with 18 bases spanning the gap. The CDR3 loop spans 16 amino acids. Germline assignment: CDR1 LNHDA and CDR2 SQIVND (reference sequence). The chain's CDR3 is CASRPLPGTANSPLHF. In nucleotides, the CDR3 is TGTGCCAGTAGACCCCTCCCCGGGACGGCTAATTCACCCCTCCACTTT.

The J gene is TRBJ2-2, the V gene TRBV6-1; D is ambiguous. The germline V gene encodes CDR1 MNHNS and CDR2 SASEGT. This CDR3 is built from 13 residues. The ends were cut back, 6 bases at V and 1 base at J, with 6 bases in the middle. The CDR3 here is CASRKGNTGELFF. The CDR3 coding sequence is TGTGCCAGCAGGAAGGGGAACACCGGGGAGCTGTTTTTT.

The V call is TRBV10-3, the J call TRBJ2-1, with D unresolved. Trimming stripped 4 bases from V and 7 bases from J, with 8 bases between. The CDR3 runs to 12 residues. CDR1 is ENHRY, CDR2 SYGVKD, per germline. The CDR3 DNA sequence: TGTGCCATCAGTGGCGTGAAAAATGAGCAGTTCTTC. Protein product: CAISGVKNEQFF.

The V gene is TRBV30, the J gene TRBJ2-2, with TRBD1 identical over 7 bases. The junction had 3 bases not matched to a gene; V was cut back by 2 bases and J by 6 bases. CDR1 and CDR2 from the germline V gene are GTSNPN and SVGIG (reference sequence). This CDR3 spans 13 amino acids. The CDR3 reads CAWSMQGAGELFF. The CDR3 bases are TGTGCCTGGAGTATGCAGGGGGCCGGGGAGCTGTTTTTT. The full variable domain, its missing parts supplied by reference TRBV30 and TRBJ2-2, is SQTIHQWPATLVQPVGSPLSLECTVEGTSNPNLYWYRQAAGRGLQLLFYSVGIGQISSEVPQNLSASRPQDRQFILSSKKLLLSDSGFYLCAWSMQGAGELFFGEGSRLTVL.

The chain carries TRBV18 and TRBJ1-2, with D perhaps matching TRBD1 (5 bases). V was cut by 3 bases and J by 4 bases, with 9 bases left in between. CDR3 size: 13 residues. Germline-derived CDR1 and CDR2 are KGHSH and LQKENI. The CDR3, as DNA: TGTGCCAGCTCACCGACAGCAGGCTATGGCTACACCTTC. It is translated as CASSPTAGYGYTF.

This clone was seen a handful of times. The chain has TRBV9 and TRBJ1-5, with unresolved D. Germline V gene sequence: CDR1 SGDLS, CDR2 YYNGEE. V was clipped by 0 bases and J by 4 bases, with 5 bases between them. CDR3 length equals 13 residues. The CDR3 here is CASSVDGNQPQHF. CDR3 nucleotide sequence: TGTGCCAGCAGCGTAGACGGGAATCAGCCCCAGCATTTT.

The chain links TRBV12-5 to TRBJ2-1; no definite D call. CDR1 and CDR2 (germline): LGHNT, FRNRAP. With 7 bases removed from V and 6 bases from J, the gap between germline ends came to 10 bases. The CDR3 runs 12 residues. The CDR3 nucleotides read TGTGCTAGTGTTCCTAAATTCAATGAGCAGTTCTTC. It specifies CASVPKFNEQFF.